The TCR beta chain described here comes from a study of shared clonotypes between healthy human individuals. On the study more broadly: Each donor's CD4 naive and CD4 memory cells filled three plates apiece, CD8 naive two, and CD8 memory one.

The repertoire was sequenced with immunoSEQ multiplex PCR; TCRdb's copy has only in-frame clones and lacks some. The table includes approximately 2.5 million clones, approximately 94% detected once. Every donor, a Caucasian adult, lived in Nashville, Tennessee. This clone has a single count. Its antigen is undetermined. Broader study findings: Naive subsets generally exceeded memory subsets in estimated richness. Sharing across four donors was seen in 4.5% to 5.5% of naive CD4 clonotypes.

CDR3 length: 14 residues. The V segment lost 4 bases and the J segment 5 bases; nucleotides outside the gene matches: 8. Germline CDR1 is SGDLS and CDR2 is YYNGEE. The rearrangement uses TRBV9 and TRBJ2-5; 7 bases line up with TRBD1. The sample consisted of naive CD4+ T cells sorted from blood. Indicated subset: CD45RA+ positively selected. This receptor was identified in a man aged 18 to 35 in good health. The CDR3 protein is CASSPTGVWETQYF. The CDR3 bases are TGTGCCAGCAGCCCTACAGGGGTTTGGGAGACCCAGTACTTC.